This TCR beta chain was sequenced in a study of blood T cell repertoires in COVID-19. Germline values: CDR1 SNHLY, CDR2 FYNNEI. The V end lost 3 bases, the J end lost 0 bases, and 9 bases lay between the germline ends. This CDR3 contains 15 residues. TCRdb's copy holds only in-frame clones and misses some; the assay was immunoSEQ multiplex PCR. The data show tens of thousands of clones, about 88% seen once. The chain carries TRBV2 and TRBJ1-5; D may be TRBD1 (6 bases). This TCR was recovered from a man aged 60-69 years with acute or convalescent COVID-19. The sequenced sample was peripheral blood. The CDR3: CASSEEQGSNQPQHF. For the CDR3, the DNA is TGTGCCAGCAGTGAGGAACAGGGTAGCAATCAGCCCCAGCATTTT.